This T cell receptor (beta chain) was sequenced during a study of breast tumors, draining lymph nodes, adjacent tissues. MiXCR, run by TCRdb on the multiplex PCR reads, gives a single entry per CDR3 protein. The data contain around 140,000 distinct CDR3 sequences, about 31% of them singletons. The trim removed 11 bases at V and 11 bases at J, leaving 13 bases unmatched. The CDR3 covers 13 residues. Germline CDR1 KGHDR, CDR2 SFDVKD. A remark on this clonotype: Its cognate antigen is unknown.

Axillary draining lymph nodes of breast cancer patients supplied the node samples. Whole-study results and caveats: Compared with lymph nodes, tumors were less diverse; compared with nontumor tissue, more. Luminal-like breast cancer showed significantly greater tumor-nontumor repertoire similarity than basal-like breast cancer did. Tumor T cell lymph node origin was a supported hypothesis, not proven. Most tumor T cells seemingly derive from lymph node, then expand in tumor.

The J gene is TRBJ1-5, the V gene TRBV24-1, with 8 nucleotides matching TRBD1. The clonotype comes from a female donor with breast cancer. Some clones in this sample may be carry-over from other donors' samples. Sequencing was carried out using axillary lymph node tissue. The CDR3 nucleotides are TGTGCCAACACAGGGGGTTCCCAAGAGACCCAGCATTTT. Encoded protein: CANTGGSQETQHF.